These 21 T cell receptor beta chains originate from one sample sequenced in a study of somatic mutations in cytotoxic T cells in rheumatoid arthritis. Using immunoSEQ multiplex PCR, the repertoire was profiled, and TCRdb retains in-frame clones only, with some absent. The sample lists some 14,000 clones, over 60% occurring once. Sample: CD8+ T cells sorted from blood. The source of these receptors is an adult with rheumatoid arthritis.

This chain connects TRBV9 to TRBJ1-2; a weak D match, TRBD1 (5 bases). The V end was cut by 0 bases, the J end by 1 base, with 10 bases between. This CDR3 comprises 15 residues. Looked up from germline, CDR1 is SGDLS and CDR2 is YYNGEE. CDR3: CASSVETGVNYGYTF. The CDR3 DNA sequence: TGTGCCAGCAGCGTAGAGACGGGGGTTAACTATGGCTACACCTTC.

The rearrangement joins TRBV27 to TRBJ1-5; D not resolved. This CDR3 contains 13 residues. Germline loops: CDR1 MNHEY, CDR2 SMNVEV (reference sequence). Trimming cost V 5 bases and J 15 bases, with 20 bases left between them. As DNA, the CDR3 is TGTGCCAGCAGTGTAGCTAGGGCTTTTATCAGGCATTTT. Translated: CASSVARAFIRHF.

The chain links TRBV28 to TRBJ2-3, with D tentatively TRBD2 (6 bases). The CDR3 sequence is 13 residues long. The V gene lost 2 bases and the J gene lost 10 bases, with 13 bases spanning the gap. CDR1 and CDR2 from the germline V gene are MDHEN and SYDVKM. For the CDR3, the DNA is TGTGCCAGCAGTTTAGCCCGGGGCGGGGCGCAGTATTTT. Translation: CASSLARGGAQYF.

The rearrangement links TRBV25-1 to TRBJ1-4; 7 nucleotides match TRBD1. CDR3 size: 16 residues. J was trimmed by 7 bases and V by 7 bases; bases with no gene match: 15. Germline-derived CDR1 and CDR2 are MGHDK and SYGVNS. The CDR3 region is CASTEGAIGPGEKLFF. The CDR3 DNA reads as TGTGCCAGCACCGAGGGGGCGATCGGTCCCGGTGAAAAACTGTTTTTT.

The chain recombines TRBV27 with TRBJ1-2; D may be TRBD1 (5 bases). Trimming pared 4 bases from V and 7 bases from J, leaving 16 bases between. Germline-derived CDR1 and CDR2 are MNHEY and SMNVEV (reference sequence). This CDR3 region has 14 residues. The CDR3 DNA reads as TGTGCCAGCAGTTCCTTAGGGGCCTTGGGTGGCTACACCTTC. Amino acids: CASSSLGALGGYTF.

This chain connects TRBV2 to TRBJ1-2; D is possibly TRBD1 (5 bases). The CDR3 is made up of 15 amino acids. Germline values: CDR1 SNHLY, CDR2 FYNNEI. Deletions cut 4 bases from V and 1 base from J, with 13 bases between. CDR3 sequence: CASSGRTILNYGYTF. In DNA form, the CDR3 reads TGTGCCAGCAGTGGTAGGACAATTCTTAACTATGGCTACACCTTC. The complete variable domain, with remaining parts taken from reference TRBV2 and TRBJ1-2, reads EPEVTQTPSHQVTQMGQEVILRCVPISNHLYFYWYRQILGQKVEFLVSFYNNEISEKSEIFDDQFSVERPDGSNFTLKIRSTKLEDSAMYFCASSGRTILNYGYTFGSGTRLTVV.

This clone came up once. The chain uses TRBV6-1 and TRBJ2-1, with TRBD1 identical over 9 bases. There are 15 residues in the CDR3. CDR1 is MNHNS and CDR2 is SASEGT in the germline V gene. Losses at the gene ends were 7 bases for V and 2 bases for J; bases not matched to a gene: 6. The CDR3 DNA reads TGTGCCAGCATCAGACAGGGGGATCCCTACAATGAGCAGTTCTTC. Amino acid sequence: CASIRQGDPYNEQFF.

The genes are TRBV28 and TRBJ2-7, with D perhaps TRBD2 (5 bases). CDR3 length: 14 amino acids. Germline CDR1 reads MDHEN; CDR2 reads SYDVKM. V was clipped by 4 bases and J by 0 bases, with 10 bases between them. CDR3 in DNA: TGTGCCAGCAGTTCCTACGGGGACTCCTACGAGCAGTACTTC. The encoded protein is CASSSYGDSYEQYF.

The rearrangement links TRBV7-6 to TRBJ1-3, with a tentative D call TRBD1 (5 bases). V lost 4 bases and J lost 0, with 13 bases in between. This CDR3 has 16 amino acids. Germline V gene sequence: CDR1 SGHVS, CDR2 FNYEAQ. As DNA, the CDR3 is TGTGCCAGCAGCTCTAGCCAGGGATTCTCTGGAAACACCATATATTTT. Translation: CASSSSQGFSGNTIYF.

The V and J genes are TRBV7-9 and TRBJ1-1; D unclear. Germline lookup yields CDR1 SEHNR and CDR2 FQNEAQ (reference sequence). The CDR3 extends over 13 amino acids. V lost 9 bases, J lost 0 bases, and 11 bases lay in between. The CDR3 here is CASRAPMNTEAFF. The CDR3 DNA reads as TGTGCCAGTAGGGCGCCAATGAACACTGAAGCTTTCTTT.

The rearrangement links TRBV27 to TRBJ2-3; 14 bases are shared with TRBD2. The CDR3 runs to 17 residues. Germline CDR1 reads MNHEY; CDR2 reads SMNVEV (reference sequence). V lost 5 bases to trimming and J lost 2 bases; unmatched junction nucleotides: 6. The CDR3 is CASSLQGLAGVTDTQYF. CDR3 nucleotides: TGTGCCAGCAGTCTCCAGGGACTAGCGGGAGTCACAGATACGCAGTATTTT.

This clone was seen a handful of times. The chain's CDR3 is CASSQWTGYEQYF. CDR3 nucleotide sequence: TGTGCCAGCAGCCAATGGACAGGCTACGAGCAGTACTTC. The chain links TRBV14 to TRBJ2-7, with TRBD1 matching 7 bases. Per the germline V gene, CDR1 is SGHDN and CDR2 is FVKESK. The V gene end was trimmed by 2 bases and the J gene end by 3 bases; junction bases not matched to a gene: 1. The length of the CDR3 is 13 residues.

J is TRBJ1-2 and V is TRBV29-1, with 9 bases matching TRBD1. CDR1 is SQVTM and CDR2 is ANQGSEA in the germline V gene. The CDR3 runs 17 residues. J was trimmed by 0 bases and V by 1 base; bases with no gene match: 9. The DNA of the CDR3 is TGCAGCGTTGAAGGACCGGGACAGGGAAGAGCTAACTATGGCTACACCTTC. Its protein is CSVEGPGQGRANYGYTF.

The table lists this clone with a count of one. The chain carries TRBV28 and TRBJ2-5; D not certain. CDR3 length: 16 residues. V was cut by 5 bases and J by 4 bases, with 20 bases left in between. The germline CDR1 and CDR2 sequences are MDHEN and SYDVKM. This chain's CDR3 is CASSPARRYRGETQYF. The CDR3 nucleotides read TGTGCCAGCAGTCCTGCACGTCGTTACAGAGGAGAGACCCAGTACTTC.

This chain connects TRBV27 to TRBJ2-3; a weak D match, TRBD1 (7 bases). Trimming cost V 1 base and J 1 base, with 12 bases left between them. The CDR3 runs to 16 residues. Germline values: CDR1 MNHEY, CDR2 SMNVEV (reference sequence). DNA for the CDR3: TGTGCCAGCAGTTTATGGGCGGGGACAGGCACAGATACGCAGTATTTT. This gives the protein CASSLWAGTGTDTQYF.

The chain is built from TRBV7-6 and TRBJ2-3; TRBD1 agrees at 8 bases. CDR3 length: 14 residues. V shed 5 bases and J 3 bases; nucleotides not matched to a gene: 4. Germline CDR1 and CDR2: SGHVS and FNYEAQ. The CDR3 DNA is TGTGCCAGCAGCCGCGACAGGGGTACAGATACGCAGTATTTT. Amino acid sequence: CASSRDRGTDTQYF.

The chain carries TRBV28 and TRBJ1-4; D not resolved. The V and J ends lost 3 bases and 4 bases respectively, with 15 bases between them. Germline V gives CDR1 MDHEN, CDR2 SYDVKM. The CDR3 sequence is 16 residues long. The CDR3 reads CASSLSSRHYNEKLFF. CDR3 coding DNA: TGTGCCAGCAGTTTGTCCTCCCGGCATTATAATGAAAAACTGTTTTTT. The entire variable domain, with the rest obtained from reference TRBV28 and TRBJ1-4, is as follows: DVKVTQSSRYLVKRTGEKVFLECVQDMDHENMFWYRQDPGLGLRLIYFSYDVKMKEKGDIPEGYSVSREKKERFSLILESASTNQTSMYLCASSLSSRHYNEKLFFGSGTQLSVL.

The gene calls are TRBV27 and TRBJ1-6; D ambiguous. Germline V gene data show CDR1 as MNHEY and CDR2 as SMNVEV (reference sequence). This CDR3 has 14 residues. Trimming removed 2 bases at V and 0 bases at J, with 2 bases between. The CDR3 region has the DNA TGTGCCAGCAGTTTAGGCTCCTATAATTCACCCCTCCACTTT. Translation gives CASSLGSYNSPLHF.

The chain combines TRBV7-8 with TRBJ2-1, with 7 bases lining up with TRBD2. The CDR3 covers 16 residues. V shed 2 bases, J shed 4 bases, and the junction held 8 bases outside the gene matches. The germline gives CDR1 SGHVS, CDR2 FQNEAQ. The CDR3 region has the DNA TGTGCCAGCAGCTTAACCGCGGGAGCGGGGTACAATGAGCAGTTCTTC. This gives the protein CASSLTAGAGYNEQFF.

The rearrangement joins TRBV6-1 to TRBJ2-1; 12 bases map to TRBD2. With V trimmed by 0 bases and J by 2 bases, 14 bases remained unmatched. The CDR3 covers 21 residues. Germline CDR1 reads MNHNS; CDR2 reads SASEGT. In nucleotides, the CDR3 is TGTGCCAGCAGTGAAGCTGTTGGGATTTCACTAGCGGGAGGAACCTACAATGAGCAGTTCTTC. Its translation is CASSEAVGISLAGGTYNEQFF.

The chain couples TRBV5-1 to TRBJ1-1, with TRBD1 identical over 7 bases. V gave up 0 bases and J gave up 4 bases; unmatched junction bases: 6. The CDR3 sequence is 15 residues long. Germline lookup yields CDR1 SGHRS and CDR2 YFSETQ. This CDR3 reads CASSLGPDRATEAFF. CDR3 sequence (DNA): TGCGCCAGCAGCTTGGGACCTGACAGGGCCACTGAAGCTTTCTTT.